This T cell receptor beta chain was recorded in a study of identical twins. Points from the study as a whole: It was possible that invariant MAIT and iNKT cells partly confounded the zero-insertion analyses. Out-of-frame beta sequences exhibited a weaker degree of excess twin sharing. With abundant cord blood beta clonotypes, insertions were fewer; memory repertoires showed no such pattern. These conclusions were based on statistical analysis (cross-sectional, not following the same donors).

The germline CDR1 and CDR2 sequences are KGHSH and LQKENI. The CDR3 has 15 residues. The ends lost 2 bases at V and 4 bases at J; junction bases unmatched: 3. TCRdb independently ran MiXCR on the 5' RACE reads; one entry per CDR3 protein. The sample shows roughly 1.6 million distinct CDR3 sequences, under 35% of them seen only once. There are a few counts of this clonotype. No antigen is known for it. This rearrangement joins TRBV18 to TRBJ2-1; TRBD2 agrees at 9 bases. This sequence was found in a newborn girl in good health. Sequencing was done on a sample of cord blood. The CDR3 loop is CASSPISGRYNEQFF. As DNA, the CDR3 is TGTGCCAGCTCACCAATTAGCGGGAGATACAATGAGCAGTTCTTC.